This T cell receptor (beta chain) was observed in a study of T cells in Graves' hyperthyroidism and ophthalmopathy. It was RNA transcripts that yielded the amplified TCR beta CDR3 regions. First-round RT-PCR with HTBI primers amplified the TCR CDR3 region. TCRdb reanalysed the multiplex PCR reads using MiXCR and keeps one entry per CDR3 protein. The repertoire holds 750,000 to 950,000 distinct CDR3 sequences, with 38% as singletons. CDR3 length: 13 residues. The ends were cut back, 6 bases at V and 14 bases at J, with 17 bases in the middle. This clonotype has more than one count but fewer than ten. It was approximately 9.4 ml of fresh peripheral blood that supplied the PBMCs.

The rearrangement joins TRBV12-3 or TRBV12-4 to TRBJ1-6; D remains unclear. This TCR was recovered from a man aged 18 to 30 with Graves' hyperthyroidism. The sequenced material came from blood. In nucleotides, the CDR3 is TGTGCCAGCAGGTTACTGGAGGGCATGACCCTCCACTTT. Its translation: CASRLLEGMTLHF.